Below, 7 T cell receptor beta chains from the same sample are listed, as sequenced in a study of cytomegalovirus exposure and HLA in healthy donors. The primer mix had 60 Vbeta and 13 Jbeta primers. This table comes from immunoSEQ multiplex PCR, and its TCRdb copy is limited to in-frame clones, with some not included. The table lists under 75,000 clones, over 70% of them singletons. The sample comprised PBMCs. Receptor source: a human donor in good health.

V is TRBV11-3 and J is TRBJ1-1; TRBD1 aligns across 9 bases. Unmatched junction bases numbered 8, after V lost 5 bases and J lost 4 bases. CDR1 and CDR2 from the germline V gene are SGHNT and YENEEA. The CDR3 spans 15 residues. Written as DNA, the CDR3 is TGTGCCAGCAGCCCGGGACAGGGTACGAGCACTGAAGCTTTCTTT. It codes for CASSPGQGTSTEAFF.

The chain employs TRBV9 and TRBJ1-1; D may be TRBD1 (5 bases). Deletions cut 3 bases from V and 2 bases from J, with 11 bases between. This CDR3 contains 14 residues. CDR1 is SGDLS, CDR2 YYNGEE, per germline. In nucleotides, the CDR3 is TGTGCCAGCAGCGGGGGGGGTTCTAACACTGAAGCTTTCTTT. Translated: CASSGGGSNTEAFF.

V and J are TRBV7-6 and TRBJ2-7, with a possible D match to TRBD1 (6 bases). CDR3 size: 16 residues. Trimming left V 5 bases short and J 0 bases short, with 17 bases between. Germline V CDR1 and CDR2: SGHVS, FNYEAQ. The CDR3 bases are TGTGCCAGCAGCCCAGCCGGGACACCAAGCTCCTACGAGCAGTACTTC. Translating gives CASSPAGTPSSYEQYF.

The rearrangement links TRBV19 to TRBJ2-6; D gene ambiguous. Germline V CDR1 and CDR2: LNHDA, SQIVND (reference sequence). CDR3 size: 13 residues. Deletions cut 7 bases from V and 1 base from J, with 5 bases between. CDR3 sequence: CASTQSGANVLTF. The CDR3 DNA follows: TGTGCCAGTACGCAGTCTGGGGCCAACGTCCTGACTTTC. Supplemented by reference TRBV19 and TRBJ2-6, the full variable domain reads DGGITQSPKYLFRKEGQNVTLSCEQNLNHDAMYWYRQDPGQGLRLIYYSQIVNDFQKGDIAEGYSVSREKKESFPLTVTSAQKNPTAFYLCASTQSGANVLTFGAGSRLTVL.

The rearrangement links TRBV15 to TRBJ2-1; 7 nucleotides agree with TRBD1. V lost 4 bases to trimming and J lost 3 bases; unmatched junction nucleotides: 9. The CDR3 covers 16 residues. The V gene's germline CDR1 is LNHNV and CDR2 YYDKDF (reference sequence). The CDR3 DNA sequence: TGTGCCACCAGCACCAGACAGGGACCTTACTACAATGAGCAGTTCTTC. Residues: CATSTRQGPYYNEQFF.

The CDR3 protein is CASSPTGSRETQYF. Written as DNA, the CDR3 is TGTGCCAGCAGCCCGACAGGGTCGAGGGAGACCCAGTACTTC. The gene calls are TRBV5-4 and TRBJ2-5, with 7 bases matching TRBD1. The CDR3 sequence is 14 residues long. CDR1 and CDR2 (germline): SGHNT, YYREEE (reference sequence). Trimming at V came to 4 bases and at J to 5 bases, leaving 8 bases not matched to a gene.

The DNA of the CDR3 is TGTGCCAGCAGTTACAGGGGGGGGGTGGCTAATGAAAAACTGTTTTTT. This codes for CASSYRGGVANEKLFF. The chain recombines TRBV6-5 with TRBJ1-4, with D perhaps matching TRBD1 (6 bases). This CDR3 has 16 amino acids. The germline V and J ends were trimmed by 2 bases and 3 bases, with 13 bases remaining between them. Germline CDR1 is MNHEY and CDR2 is SVGAGI.